The present entry profiles one TCR beta chain with its context. What it binds is unknown. This sample was taken from a study of T cells in localized non-small cell lung cancer. Deletions cut 6 bases from V and 0 bases from J, with 12 bases between. Germline CDR1 and CDR2: MNHGY and SAAAGT. This CDR3 is 14 amino acids long. Profiling relied on immunoSEQ multiplex PCR, and the TCRdb table lists in-frame clones only, not all of them. The repertoire has approximately 2,600 clones, approximately 22% of them found once; the top ten carry over 6%. Study outcomes and limitations: Adjacent uninvolved lung tissue had the highest T cell clonality, exceeding tumor.

This clonotype was obtained from a woman aged 40-69 years with stage I lung adenocarcinoma. The chain employs TRBV6-8 and TRBJ2-7, with D unresolved. The sample in question was lung tumor tissue, obtained before any cancer treatment. CDR3 amino acids: CASRTEPTSYEQYF. CDR3 nucleotides: TGTGCCAGCAGAACCGAGCCGACCTCCTACGAGCAGTACTTC.